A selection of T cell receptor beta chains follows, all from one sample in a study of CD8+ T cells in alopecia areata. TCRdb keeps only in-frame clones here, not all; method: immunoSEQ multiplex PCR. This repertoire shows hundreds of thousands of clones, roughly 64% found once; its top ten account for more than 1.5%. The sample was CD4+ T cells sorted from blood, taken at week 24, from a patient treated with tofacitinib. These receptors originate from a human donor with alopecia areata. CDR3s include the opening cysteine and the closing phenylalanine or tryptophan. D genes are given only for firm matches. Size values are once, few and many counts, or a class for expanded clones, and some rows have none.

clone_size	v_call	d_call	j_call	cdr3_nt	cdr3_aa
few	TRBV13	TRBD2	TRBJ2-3	TGTGCCAGCAGCTTCCGGGGGACTAGCGGGGGCACAGATACGCAGTATTTT	CASSFRGTSGGTDTQYF
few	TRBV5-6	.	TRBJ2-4	TGTGCCAGCAGCTTCTCGGGAAACATTCAGTACTTC	CASSFSGNIQYF
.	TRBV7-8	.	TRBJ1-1	TGTGCCAGCAGCCTCCGGACCTCACCAGGGGCTGAAGCTTTCTTT	CASSLRTSPGAEAFF
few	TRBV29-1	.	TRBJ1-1	TGCAGCGTTGTAAGACGGCTGAGCCCAATAGGAGCTTTCTTT	CSVVRRLSPIGAFF
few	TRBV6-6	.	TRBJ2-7	TGTGCCAGCAGTTACGATCGTTCCGTGGGGGCGGGCGAGCAGTACTTC	CASSYDRSVGAGEQYF
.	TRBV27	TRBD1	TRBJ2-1	TGTGCCAGCAGTTTATCCTCCGGGACAGCGAGTGAGCAGTTCTTC	CASSLSSGTASEQFF
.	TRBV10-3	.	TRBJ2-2	TGTGCCATCAGTGAGGACAGGCCGCCGGCCGGGGAGCTGTTTTTT	CAISEDRPPAGELFF
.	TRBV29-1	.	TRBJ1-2	TGCAGCGTTGTCCGGGTGATCTTTGGCTACACCTTC	CSVVRVIFGYTF
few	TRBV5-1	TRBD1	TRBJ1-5	TGCGCCAGCAGCTCCACAGGGGGTTCCCAGCCCCAGCATTTT	CASSSTGGSQPQHF
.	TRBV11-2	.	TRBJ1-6	TGTGCCAGCAGCCCCCCGTGGCGGGATAATTCACCCCTCCACTTT	CASSPPWRDNSPLHF
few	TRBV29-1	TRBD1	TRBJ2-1	TGCAGCGTCTTCCCCGTGACAGGGTATGGCAATGAGCAGTTCTTC	CSVFPVTGYGNEQFF
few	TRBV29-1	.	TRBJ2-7	TGCAGCGTTGAAATTTCGGCAGGTTCTACCTACGAGCAGTACTTC	CSVEISAGSTYEQYF
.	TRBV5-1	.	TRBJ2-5	TGCGCCAGCAGCTTATGGGGAACCCAAGAGACCCAGTACTTC	CASSLWGTQETQYF
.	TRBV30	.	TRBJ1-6	TGTGCCTGGCATACCAACAGTAATTCACCCCTCCACTTT	CAWHTNSNSPLHF
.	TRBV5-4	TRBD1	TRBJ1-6	TGTGCCAGCAGCCTCACGGACAGGTTAAGCTCCTATAATTCACCCCTCCACTTT	CASSLTDRLSSYNSPLHF
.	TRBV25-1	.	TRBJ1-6	TGTGCCAGCATCAACGGGACCGGGGATTCACCCCTCCACTTT	CASINGTGDSPLHF
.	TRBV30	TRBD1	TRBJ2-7	TGTGCCTGGAGTGACGGTAGGGGGCCCTACGAGCAGTACTTC	CAWSDGRGPYEQYF
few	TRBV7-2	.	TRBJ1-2	TGTGCCAGCAACTTTGCAAAGAGGACGGGAAGTCTTAACTATGGCTACACCTTC	CASNFAKRTGSLNYGYTF
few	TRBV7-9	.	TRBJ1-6	TGTGCCAGCAGCCCAAGGGAGGGGTTGCATTCACCCCTCCACTTT	CASSPREGLHSPLHF
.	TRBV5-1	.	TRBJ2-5	TGCGCCAGCAGCTTGGCCATCTCGCCCTCGGAGACCCAGTACTTC	CASSLAISPSETQYF
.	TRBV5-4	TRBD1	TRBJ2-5	TGTGCCAGCAGCTTGTGGGGGACAGGACAAGAGACCCAGTACTTC	CASSLWGTGQETQYF
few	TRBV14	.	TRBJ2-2	TGTGCCAGCAGTATCTACAGGGAGGGCACCGGGGAGCTGTTTTTT	CASSIYREGTGELFF
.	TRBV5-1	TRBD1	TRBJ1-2	TGCGCCAGCAGCTTGGGACAGGGGGCTTTTGGCTACACCTTC	CASSLGQGAFGYTF
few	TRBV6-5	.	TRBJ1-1	TGTGCCTCCTCGGAGGTAGGGAGCACTGAAGCTTTCTTT	CASSEVGSTEAFF
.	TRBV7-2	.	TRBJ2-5	TGTGCCAGCAGCTCCGCCCCCACCCAAGAGACCCAGTACTTC	CASSSAPTQETQYF
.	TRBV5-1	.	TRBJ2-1	TGCGCCAGCAGCTTCGACAGAGGGGGTTCCTACAATGAGCAGTTCTTC	CASSFDRGGSYNEQFF
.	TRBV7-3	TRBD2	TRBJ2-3	TGTGCCAGCAGCCCCCAGACTAGCGGGGGGGAGGATACGCAGTATTTT	CASSPQTSGGEDTQYF
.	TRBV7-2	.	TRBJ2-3	TGTGCCAGCAGCCCCAGGGCCAGAACAGATACGCAGTATTTT	CASSPRARTDTQYF
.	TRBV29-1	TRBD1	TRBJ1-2	TGCAGCGTTGGGGGGGACAGGGAAGGCGGCTACACCTTC	CSVGGDREGGYTF
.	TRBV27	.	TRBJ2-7	TGTGCCAGCAGTCACTCCACAACAGGGGAGCAGTACTTC	CASSHSTTGEQYF
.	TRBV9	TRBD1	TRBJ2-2	TGTGCCAGCAGCGTAGACCCAGGGGGCTTAAACGGGGAGCTGTTTTTT	CASSVDPGGLNGELFF
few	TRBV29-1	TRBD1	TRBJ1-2	TGCAGCGTCGCCGGGACAGGGAACGGCAACTATGGCTACACCTTC	CSVAGTGNGNYGYTF
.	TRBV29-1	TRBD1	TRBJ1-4	TGCAGCGTGTCGACAGGGGGGAATGAAAAACTGTTTTTT	CSVSTGGNEKLFF
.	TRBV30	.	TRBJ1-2	TGTGCCTGGAGTGTTCTGGCGGAGGACTATGGCTACACCTTC	CAWSVLAEDYGYTF
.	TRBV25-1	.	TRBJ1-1	TGTGCCAGCAGTGAATCGGGGCTAGCCACTGAAGCTTTCTTT	CASSESGLATEAFF
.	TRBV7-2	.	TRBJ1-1	TGTGCCAGCAGCTTCTGGCAGAACACTGAAGCTTTCTTT	CASSFWQNTEAFF
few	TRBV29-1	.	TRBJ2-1	TGCAGCGCCTCGGGCTACAATGAGCAGTTCTTC	CSASGYNEQFF
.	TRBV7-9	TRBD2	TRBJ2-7	TGTGCCAGCAGTGGTAGCGGGGAGGTCTACGAGCAGTACTTC	CASSGSGEVYEQYF
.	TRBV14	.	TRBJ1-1	TGTGCCAGCAGCAGGGATTTGAACACTGAAGCTTTCTTT	CASSRDLNTEAFF
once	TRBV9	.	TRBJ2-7	TGTGCCAGCAGCCCCCAGTCGGGGGGCGGCGCCGAGCAGTACTTC	CASSPQSGGGAEQYF
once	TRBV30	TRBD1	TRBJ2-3	TGTGCCTGGGACCCGGGACAGGGGAGCACAGATACGCAGTATTTT	CAWDPGQGSTDTQYF
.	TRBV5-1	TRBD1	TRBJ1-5	TGCGCCAGCAGCTTGGGACAGGGGGAGCCCCAGCATTTT	CASSLGQGEPQHF
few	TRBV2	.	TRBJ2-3	TGTGCCAGCACTGAGACAGGCACAGATACGCAGTATTTT	CASTETGTDTQYF
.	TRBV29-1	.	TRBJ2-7	TGCAGCGGGGAGATCCGGGACTCTAATGAGCAGTACTTC	CSGEIRDSNEQYF
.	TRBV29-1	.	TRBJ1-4	TGCAGCGTTGAGAGGGGAGAAAAACTGTTTTTT	CSVERGEKLFF
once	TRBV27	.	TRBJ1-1	TGTGCCAGCAGTTTGGGGGATGTGAACACTGAAGCTTTCTTT	CASSLGDVNTEAFF
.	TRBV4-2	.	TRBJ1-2	TGTGCCAGCAGCCAAGAAGCAGGCGTGGGTGGCTACACCTTC	CASSQEAGVGGYTF
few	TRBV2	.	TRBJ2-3	TGTGCCAGCAGGGGGGGACTTAGCACAGATACGCAGTATTTT	CASRGGLSTDTQYF
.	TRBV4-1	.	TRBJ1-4	TGCGCCAGCAGCCAAGCGAGTTGGTACAGGGTCGAAGAAAAACTGTTTTTT	CASSQASWYRVEEKLFF
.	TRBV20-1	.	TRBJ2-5	TGCAGTGCTAGAATCAGAGAGACCCAGTACTTC	CSARIRETQYF
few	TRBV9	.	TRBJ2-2	TGTGCCAGCAGCGTACGACCCGACACCGGGGAGCTGTTTTTT	CASSVRPDTGELFF
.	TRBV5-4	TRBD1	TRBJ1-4	TGTGCCAGCAGCCAGGGACAGGTTAATGAAAAACTGTTTTTT	CASSQGQVNEKLFF
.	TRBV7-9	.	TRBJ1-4	TGTGCCAGCAGCTTAGCGCAGCTTCCCCGTAATGAAAAACTGTTTTTT	CASSLAQLPRNEKLFF
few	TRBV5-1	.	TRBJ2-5	TGCGCCAGCAGCTTGACGTCCCAAGAGACCCAGTACTTC	CASSLTSQETQYF
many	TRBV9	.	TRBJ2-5	TGTGCCAGCAGCGTAGGGAGGATAGAGACCCAGTACTTC	CASSVGRIETQYF
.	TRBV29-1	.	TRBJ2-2	TGCAGCGTTGACGTCACGAACACCGGGGAGCTGTTTTTT	CSVDVTNTGELFF
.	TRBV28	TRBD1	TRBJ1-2	TGTGCCAGCAGTTCCCCGACAGGGGCCCTCTATGGCTACACCTTC	CASSSPTGALYGYTF
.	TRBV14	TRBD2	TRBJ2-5	TGTGCCAGCAGCCCCCGGACTAGCGGGGGTGGAGAGACCCAGTACTTC	CASSPRTSGGGETQYF
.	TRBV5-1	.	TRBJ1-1	TGCGCCAGCAGCTTGAAGGCAGGAAACACTGAAGCTTTCTTT	CASSLKAGNTEAFF